Detailed here is one T cell receptor (beta chain). What it binds is unknown. At one end the junction does not follow the germline gene, possibly because of a read error. Amplified regions were TCR beta CDR3 sequences from RNA transcripts. HTBI primers were employed in a first-round RT-PCR of the TCR CDR3. TCRdb reprocessed the multiplex PCR reads with MiXCR, giving one entry per CDR3 protein. The repertoire consists of roughly 570,000 distinct CDR3 sequences, with just over 45% occurring once and the leading ten covering under 20%. In germline, CDR1 is SNHLY, CDR2 FYNNEI. The CDR3 sequence is 12 residues long. The source of the sample is a study of T cells in Graves' hyperthyroidism and ophthalmopathy. General study findings and limits: For ophthalmopathy, model prediction preceded onset by a median around six months. Most thyroid clonotypes that were expanded above 0.001 also turned up in blood.

The sequence was obtained from an adult woman with Graves' disease, either hyperthyroidism or ophthalmopathy (not recorded which). The genes are TRBV2 and TRBJ1-5; D is ambiguous. Source material: peripheral blood or thyroid tissue (not recorded which). The CDR3 DNA reads as TGTGCCGGCAGTGGGAGCAATCAGCCCCAGCATTTT. It translates to CAGSGSNQPQHF. Filled out from reference TRBV2 and TRBJ1-5, the complete variable domain reads EPEVTQTPSHQVTQMGQEVILRCVPISNHLYFYWYRQILGQKVEFLVSFYNNEISEKSEIFDDQFSVERPDGSNFTLKIRSTKLEDSAMYFCAGSGSNQPQHFGDGTRLSIL.